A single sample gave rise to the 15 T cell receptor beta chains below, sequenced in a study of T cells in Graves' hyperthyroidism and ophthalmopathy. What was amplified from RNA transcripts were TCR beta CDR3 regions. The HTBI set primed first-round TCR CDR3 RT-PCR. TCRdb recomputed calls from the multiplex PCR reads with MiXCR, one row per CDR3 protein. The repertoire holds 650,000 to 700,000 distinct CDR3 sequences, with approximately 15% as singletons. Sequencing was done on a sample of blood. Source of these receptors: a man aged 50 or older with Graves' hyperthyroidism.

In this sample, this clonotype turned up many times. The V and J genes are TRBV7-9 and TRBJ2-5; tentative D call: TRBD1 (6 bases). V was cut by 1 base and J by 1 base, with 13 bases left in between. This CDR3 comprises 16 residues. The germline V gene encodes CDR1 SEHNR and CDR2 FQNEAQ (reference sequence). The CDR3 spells CASSLDRRGSQETQYF. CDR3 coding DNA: TGTGCCAGCAGCTTAGATCGCAGGGGATCCCAAGAGACCCAGTACTTC.

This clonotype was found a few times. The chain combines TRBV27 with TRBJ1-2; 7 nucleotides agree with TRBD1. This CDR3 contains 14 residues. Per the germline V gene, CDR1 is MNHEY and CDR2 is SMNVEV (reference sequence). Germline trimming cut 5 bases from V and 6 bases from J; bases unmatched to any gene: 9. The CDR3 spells CASSIVQGFNGYTF. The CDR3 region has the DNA TGTGCCAGCAGTATCGTACAGGGGTTCAATGGCTACACCTTC.

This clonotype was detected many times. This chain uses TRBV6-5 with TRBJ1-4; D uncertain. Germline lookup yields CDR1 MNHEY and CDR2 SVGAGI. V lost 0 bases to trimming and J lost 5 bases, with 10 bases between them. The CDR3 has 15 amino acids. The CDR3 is CASSYSNPENEKLFF. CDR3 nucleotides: TGTGCCAGCAGTTACTCGAACCCGGAAAATGAAAAACTGTTTTTT.

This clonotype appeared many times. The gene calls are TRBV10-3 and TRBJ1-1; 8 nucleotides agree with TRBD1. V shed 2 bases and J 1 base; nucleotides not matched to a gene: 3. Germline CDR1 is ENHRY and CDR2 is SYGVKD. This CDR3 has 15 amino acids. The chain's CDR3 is CAISEIDRGNTEAFF. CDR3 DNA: TGTGCCATCAGTGAGATCGACAGGGGGAACACTGAAGCTTTCTTT.

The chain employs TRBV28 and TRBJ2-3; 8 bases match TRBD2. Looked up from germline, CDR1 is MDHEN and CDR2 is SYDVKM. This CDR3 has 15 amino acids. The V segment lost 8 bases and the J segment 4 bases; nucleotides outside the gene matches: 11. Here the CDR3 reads CASFPAGAPADTQYF. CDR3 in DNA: TGTGCCAGCTTCCCAGCGGGAGCTCCCGCAGATACGCAGTATTTT.

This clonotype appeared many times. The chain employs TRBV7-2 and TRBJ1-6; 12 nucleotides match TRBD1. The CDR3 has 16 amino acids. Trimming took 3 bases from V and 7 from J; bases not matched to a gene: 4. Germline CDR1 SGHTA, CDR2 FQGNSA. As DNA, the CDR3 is TGTGCCAGCAGCTTGGGACAGGGGGCAGTCAATTCACCCCTCCACTTT. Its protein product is CASSLGQGAVNSPLHF. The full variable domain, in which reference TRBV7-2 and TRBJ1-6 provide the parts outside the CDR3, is GAGVSQSPSNKVTEKGKDVELRCDPISGHTALYWYRQSLGQGLEFLIYFQGNSAPDKSGLPSDRFSAERTGGSVSTLTIQRTQQEDSAVYLCASSLGQGAVNSPLHFGNGTRLTVT.

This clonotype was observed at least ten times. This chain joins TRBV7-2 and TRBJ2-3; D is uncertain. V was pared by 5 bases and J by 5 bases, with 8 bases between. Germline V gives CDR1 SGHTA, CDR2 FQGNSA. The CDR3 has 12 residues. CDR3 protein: CASSANRDTQYF. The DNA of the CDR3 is TGTGCCAGCAGCGCGAACAGAGATACGCAGTATTTT.

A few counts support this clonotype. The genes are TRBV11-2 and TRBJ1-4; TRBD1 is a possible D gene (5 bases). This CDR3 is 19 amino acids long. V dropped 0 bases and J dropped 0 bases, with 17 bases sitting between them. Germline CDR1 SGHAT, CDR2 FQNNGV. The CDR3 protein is CASSLDKGATLATNEKLFF. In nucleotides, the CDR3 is TGTGCCAGCAGCTTAGATAAAGGGGCGACTCTTGCAACTAATGAAAAACTGTTTTTT.

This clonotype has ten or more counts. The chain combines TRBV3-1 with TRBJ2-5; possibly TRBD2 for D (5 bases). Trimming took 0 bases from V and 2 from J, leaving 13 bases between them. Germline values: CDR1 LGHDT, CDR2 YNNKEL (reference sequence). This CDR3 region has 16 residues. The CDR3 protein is CASSQDVGDYQETQYF. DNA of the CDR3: TGTGCCAGCAGCCAAGATGTCGGGGATTATCAAGAGACCCAGTACTTC.

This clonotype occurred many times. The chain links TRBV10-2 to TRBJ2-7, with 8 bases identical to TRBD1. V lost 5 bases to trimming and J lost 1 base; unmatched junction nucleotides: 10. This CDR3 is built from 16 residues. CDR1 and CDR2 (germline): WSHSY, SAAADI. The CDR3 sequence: CASSSAGGLVSYEQYF. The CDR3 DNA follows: TGCGCCAGCAGTTCGGCAGGGGGCTTAGTATCCTACGAGCAGTACTTC.

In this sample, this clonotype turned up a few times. In DNA form, the CDR3 reads TGTGCCAGCAGCGATCCGGGATCCTCTGGAAACACCATATATTTT. Its protein product is CASSDPGSSGNTIYF. V usage is TRBV14 and J usage is TRBJ1-3; unclear D gene. Germline V CDR1 and CDR2: SGHDN, FVKESK. Deletions cut 5 bases from V and 0 bases from J, with 11 bases between. The CDR3 totals 15 residues.

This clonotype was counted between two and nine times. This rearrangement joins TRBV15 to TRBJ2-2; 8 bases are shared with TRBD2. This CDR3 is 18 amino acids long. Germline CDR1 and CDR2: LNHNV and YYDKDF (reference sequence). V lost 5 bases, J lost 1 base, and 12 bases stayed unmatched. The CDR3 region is CATSALDSGNLNTGELFF. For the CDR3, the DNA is TGTGCCACCAGCGCTTTGGATAGCGGGAACTTGAACACCGGGGAGCTGTTTTTT.

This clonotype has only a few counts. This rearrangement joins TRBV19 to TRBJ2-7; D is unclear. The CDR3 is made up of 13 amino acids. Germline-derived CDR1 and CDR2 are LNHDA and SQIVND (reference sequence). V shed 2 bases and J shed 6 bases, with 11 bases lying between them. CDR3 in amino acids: CASSITPTGEQYF. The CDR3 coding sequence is TGTGCCAGTAGTATAACCCCCACGGGCGAGCAGTACTTC.

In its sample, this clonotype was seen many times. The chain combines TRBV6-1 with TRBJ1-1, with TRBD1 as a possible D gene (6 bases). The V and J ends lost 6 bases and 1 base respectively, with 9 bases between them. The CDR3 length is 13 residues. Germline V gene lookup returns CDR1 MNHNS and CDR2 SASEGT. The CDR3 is CASRADRNTEAFF. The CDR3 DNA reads TGTGCCAGCAGGGCGGACAGGAACACTGAAGCTTTCTTT.

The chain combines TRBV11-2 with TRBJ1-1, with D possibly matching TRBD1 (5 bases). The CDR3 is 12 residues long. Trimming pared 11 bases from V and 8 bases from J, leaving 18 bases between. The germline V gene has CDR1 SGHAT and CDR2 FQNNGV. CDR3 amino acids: CAWSGGTPEAFF. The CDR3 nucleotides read TGTGCCTGGAGTGGAGGGACTCCGGAAGCTTTCTTT.